This is a list of T cell receptor beta chains from one sample in a study of B cell selection in AIRE deficiency. Only in-frame clones appear in the TCRdb table, and some are missing; sequencing was by immunoSEQ multiplex PCR. The data show over 15,000 clones, with approximately 94% seen just once and 0.89% held by the top ten. The specimen was CD4+CD25+ Tregs sorted from PBMCs. The receptors shown here come from a human donor in good health. Each CDR3 is given with its conserved first and last residue. Fields, in order: V gene, J gene, CDR3 protein.

v_call: TRBV6-1
j_call: .
cdr3_aa: CATTGLALYEQYF

v_call: TRBV6-5
j_call: TRBJ1-4
cdr3_aa: CASSSDRGGEKLLF

v_call: TRBV7-9
j_call: TRBJ1-3
cdr3_aa: CASRGNSGNTIYF

v_call: TRBV2
j_call: TRBJ1-2
cdr3_aa: CASSDNLYGYTF

v_call: TRBV7-9
j_call: TRBJ2-1
cdr3_aa: CASSLRKGNEQFF

v_call: TRBV29-1
j_call: TRBJ2-2
cdr3_aa: CSVETYTGELFF

v_call: TRBV6-1
j_call: TRBJ2-1
cdr3_aa: CASRQIAYNEQFF

v_call: TRBV29-1
j_call: TRBJ2-1
cdr3_aa: CSVEVKAGINNEQFF

v_call: TRBV7-9
j_call: TRBJ2-2
cdr3_aa: CASSLLAGVIGELFF

v_call: TRBV5-1
j_call: TRBJ1-2
cdr3_aa: CASSLQTGLDGYTF

v_call: TRBV5-1
j_call: TRBJ2-1
cdr3_aa: CASSNLAGVTGNEQFF

v_call: TRBV2
j_call: TRBJ2-3
cdr3_aa: CASSTRLSEDTQYF

v_call: TRBV7-2
j_call: TRBJ2-5
cdr3_aa: CASSLVGLAGETQYF

v_call: TRBV5-4
j_call: TRBJ1-1
cdr3_aa: CATKTYAGTEAFF

v_call: TRBV6-5
j_call: TRBJ2-7
cdr3_aa: CASSRADEQYF

v_call: TRBV5-1
j_call: TRBJ2-3
cdr3_aa: CASSSGTDTQYF

v_call: TRBV28
j_call: TRBJ2-7
cdr3_aa: CASSLVAGYGQYF

v_call: TRBV7-2
j_call: TRBJ2-3
cdr3_aa: CASSLVRSGTDTQYF

v_call: TRBV5-1
j_call: TRBJ2-1
cdr3_aa: CASSPLPGLSYNEQFF

v_call: TRBV5-1
j_call: TRBJ2-2
cdr3_aa: CASSLFGGTDGELFF

v_call: TRBV5-1
j_call: TRBJ1-5
cdr3_aa: CASSYVGGSQPQHF

v_call: TRBV5-1
j_call: TRBJ2-3
cdr3_aa: CASSQGARTDTQYF

v_call: TRBV7-9
j_call: TRBJ1-6
cdr3_aa: CGPPPLRGSSYNSPLHF

v_call: TRBV27
j_call: TRBJ1-1
cdr3_aa: CASSLWGWSREVDNTEAFF